A selection of T cell receptor beta chains follows, all from one sample in a study of T cell responses to AZD1222 COVID-19 vaccine. Sequencing was performed with immunoSEQ multiplex PCR; in TCRdb, only in-frame clones are kept and a portion is missing. The sample includes roughly 120,000 clones, 75% to 95% of them seen just once. The source was peripheral blood, collected on day 0 of AZD1222 vaccination. These receptors came from an adult in good health. Each CDR3 is given with its conserved first and last residue. The order of the fields is D gene, V gene, J gene, clone size, CDR3 DNA, CDR3 protein. The D gene is left open where the match is weak. Clone sizes are given selectively: once, few, many, or a class where the clone is expanded.

d_gene: -; v_gene: TRBV29-1; j_gene: TRBJ2-5; abundance: -; CDR3nt: TGCAGCGTTGATCAGGGCGGAGAGACCCAGTACTTC; CDR3aa: CSVDQGGETQYF
d_gene: -; v_gene: TRBV19; j_gene: TRBJ1-1; abundance: few; CDR3nt: TGTGCCAGCCCCAGCCGGCAACCCAGGAACACTGAAGCTTTCTTT; CDR3aa: CASPSRQPRNTEAFF
d_gene: -; v_gene: TRBV2; j_gene: TRBJ1-2; abundance: -; CDR3nt: TGTGCCAGTCTCGGAGGTCCTCAATATGGCTACACCTTC; CDR3aa: CASLGGPQYGYTF
d_gene: -; v_gene: TRBV5-1; j_gene: TRBJ1-6; abundance: -; CDR3nt: TGCGCCAGCAGCTTGCAGGGATTCAATAATTCACCCCTCCACTTT; CDR3aa: CASSLQGFNNSPLHF
d_gene: -; v_gene: TRBV20-1; j_gene: TRBJ1-2; abundance: -; CDR3nt: TGCAGTGCTAGGTTTCGCGACGGCTACACCTTC; CDR3aa: CSARFRDGYTF
d_gene: -; v_gene: TRBV4-1; j_gene: TRBJ2-2; abundance: -; CDR3nt: TGCGCCAGCAGCCAAGCGAGCGGAGGAAACGGGGAGCTGTTTTTT; CDR3aa: CASSQASGGNGELFF
d_gene: -; v_gene: TRBV6-2/TRBV6-3; j_gene: TRBJ2-7; abundance: few; CDR3nt: TGTGCCAGCAGTTACTCGCCGATGTACGAGCAGTACTTC; CDR3aa: CASSYSPMYEQYF
d_gene: -; v_gene: TRBV3-1/TRBV3-2; j_gene: TRBJ2-7; abundance: -; CDR3nt: TGTGCCAGCAGCCCCGAAAGAAAGGACACACAACCCCACTACGAGCAGTACTTC; CDR3aa: CASSPERKDTQPHYEQYF
d_gene: -; v_gene: TRBV7-6; j_gene: TRBJ2-4; abundance: -; CDR3nt: TGTGCCAGCAGCTTAGGGATAGGGGACAAAAACATTCAGTACTTC; CDR3aa: CASSLGIGDKNIQYF
d_gene: -; v_gene: TRBV5-5; j_gene: TRBJ2-2; abundance: -; CDR3nt: TGTGCCAGCAGCTTGAGGGCACTACCGAACACCGGGGAGCTGTTTTTT; CDR3aa: CASSLRALPNTGELFF
d_gene: -; v_gene: TRBV15; j_gene: TRBJ2-3; abundance: -; CDR3nt: TGTGCCACCAGACGCAGTTACACAGATACGCAGTATTTT; CDR3aa: CATRRSYTDTQYF
d_gene: TRBD1; v_gene: TRBV5-5; j_gene: TRBJ2-7; abundance: -; CDR3nt: TGTGCCAGCAGCCGGACAGGGACAACATCCTACGAGCAGTACTTC; CDR3aa: CASSRTGTTSYEQYF
d_gene: -; v_gene: TRBV12-3/TRBV12-4; j_gene: TRBJ1-1; abundance: few; CDR3nt: TGTGCCAGCAGTATGACATCGACGCCTGAAGCTTTCTTT; CDR3aa: CASSMTSTPEAFF